A single TCR beta chain is shown here with its context. Its antigen is not yet known. No much larger clone is present one base from it, and per-base qualities are unavailable. The record originates from a study of vaccination effects on CD4 cells after COVID-19 (dated 2022 in TCRdb). A note on the overall study: Participants received two doses of either the BNT162b2 or the mRNA-1273 mRNA SARS-CoV-2 vaccine. SARS-CoV-2 spike-specific CD4+ TCR repertoires from before and after mRNA vaccination were compared in COVID-19 convalescent patients and in infection-naive vaccine recipients. A total of around eleven COVID-19 convalescent patients and several SARS-CoV-2-naive healthy vaccine recipients were included in the full study. The Oncomine TCR Beta short-read assay on an Illumina iSeq 100 was used to sequence cultures from other donors in the study.

The ViraFEST assay stimulated PBMC with viral peptide pools and then used TCR sequencing to identify antigen-specific CD4+ T cell clonotypes by expansion. After about 10 days of culture, CD4+ T cells were isolated with the EasySep CD4+ T cell isolation kit. None of the healthy vaccine recipients had a prior SARS-CoV-2 infection, which was confirmed by nucleocapsid antibody tests that came back negative both before and after vaccination. Approximately 2 million PBMC per well were cultured with around 9.8 ug/ml peptides in IMDM containing 5% human AB serum, around 10 IU/ml IL-2 and gentamicin. On days 3 and 7, half of the culture medium was replaced with fresh IL-2-containing medium. Unless otherwise noted, each peptide stimulation condition was cultured in triplicate wells. Using Ficoll-Paque Plus gradient centrifugation, PBMC were separated from whole blood and then either used fresh or cryopreserved at -140C. The spike proteins of SARS-CoV-2 and of the common cold coronaviruses HCoV-NL63, HCoV-OC43 and HCoV-229E were spanned by overlapping peptide pools. The QIAamp micro DNA kit was used to extract genomic DNA from the cultured CD4+ T cells.

Library preparation used the immunoSEQ multiplex PCR assay. DNA from the cultured, isolated CD4+ T cells was subjected to TCR beta CDR3 sequencing. Processing in the source paper ran as follows. Non-productive TCR sequences were discarded, and reads were trimmed to the CDR3 region, with only CDR3s of 7 or more amino acids retained. The MANAFEST web app was used to identify antigen-specific clonotypes by comparing expansion in peptide wells with expansion in reference cultures. To count as positive, a clone had to show expansion at FDR<0.05 compared with the reference and with all other wells, an odds ratio above 5, and a frequency above 0.1% in two replicate wells. Clonotypes significantly expanded in SARS-CoV-2 spike wells and in at least one common cold coronavirus spike condition were defined as cross-reactive. Using the stringdist R package, CDR3 similarity was measured by Levenshtein distance, and unrooted trees were constructed with ape in R 3.6.1. Not all clones reach the TCRdb copy of this immuneACCESS table, which keeps in-frame sequences only. Checked studies attribute under half of the gap to unresolved V genes and leave the rest unexplained. The DNA gave D and trimming, while V, J and clone size come from that table. Recorded for this sample are about 70,000 clones; about four fifths of them occurred a single time. 12% of the sample is held by the ten biggest clonotypes.

On the study overall, not on this receptor specifically: Only a small number of convalescent patients were included, and no early post-infection timepoints were available, which limited the study. In healthy vaccine recipients, vaccine-induced clones were almost all SARS-CoV-2 mono-reactive, with only 1 of 255 being cross-reactive with common cold coronaviruses. Clones induced by infection and clones induced by vaccination both contracted markedly at late timepoints after vaccination, which fits with T cell responses waning over time.

The germline V gene provides CDR1 KGHSH and CDR2 LQKENI. The junction shows trimming of 3 bases on V and 4 bases on J, plus 13 bases between the germline ends. From the cysteine up to the phenylalanine, the CDR3 has a length of 15 residues. The retained sequence is limited to the CDR3, 45 bases, with the frame set at the first base. This TCR was recovered from a human donor who received a COVID-19 vaccine. The V gene is TRBV18 and the J gene is TRBJ1-3, with a weak D call of TRBD1 (5 bases match). The material was CD4+ T cells from PBMCs cultured with SARS-CoV-2 spike peptides, obtained before COVID-19 vaccination. Taken with the paper, the label for cell subset or site translates to: SARS-CoV-2 spike overlapping peptide pool stimulation. Here the CDR3 is given as CASSPRGSRGNTIYF. In nucleotides, the sequence is TGTGCCAGCTCACCTAGGGGATCGCGAGGAAACACCATATATTTT.